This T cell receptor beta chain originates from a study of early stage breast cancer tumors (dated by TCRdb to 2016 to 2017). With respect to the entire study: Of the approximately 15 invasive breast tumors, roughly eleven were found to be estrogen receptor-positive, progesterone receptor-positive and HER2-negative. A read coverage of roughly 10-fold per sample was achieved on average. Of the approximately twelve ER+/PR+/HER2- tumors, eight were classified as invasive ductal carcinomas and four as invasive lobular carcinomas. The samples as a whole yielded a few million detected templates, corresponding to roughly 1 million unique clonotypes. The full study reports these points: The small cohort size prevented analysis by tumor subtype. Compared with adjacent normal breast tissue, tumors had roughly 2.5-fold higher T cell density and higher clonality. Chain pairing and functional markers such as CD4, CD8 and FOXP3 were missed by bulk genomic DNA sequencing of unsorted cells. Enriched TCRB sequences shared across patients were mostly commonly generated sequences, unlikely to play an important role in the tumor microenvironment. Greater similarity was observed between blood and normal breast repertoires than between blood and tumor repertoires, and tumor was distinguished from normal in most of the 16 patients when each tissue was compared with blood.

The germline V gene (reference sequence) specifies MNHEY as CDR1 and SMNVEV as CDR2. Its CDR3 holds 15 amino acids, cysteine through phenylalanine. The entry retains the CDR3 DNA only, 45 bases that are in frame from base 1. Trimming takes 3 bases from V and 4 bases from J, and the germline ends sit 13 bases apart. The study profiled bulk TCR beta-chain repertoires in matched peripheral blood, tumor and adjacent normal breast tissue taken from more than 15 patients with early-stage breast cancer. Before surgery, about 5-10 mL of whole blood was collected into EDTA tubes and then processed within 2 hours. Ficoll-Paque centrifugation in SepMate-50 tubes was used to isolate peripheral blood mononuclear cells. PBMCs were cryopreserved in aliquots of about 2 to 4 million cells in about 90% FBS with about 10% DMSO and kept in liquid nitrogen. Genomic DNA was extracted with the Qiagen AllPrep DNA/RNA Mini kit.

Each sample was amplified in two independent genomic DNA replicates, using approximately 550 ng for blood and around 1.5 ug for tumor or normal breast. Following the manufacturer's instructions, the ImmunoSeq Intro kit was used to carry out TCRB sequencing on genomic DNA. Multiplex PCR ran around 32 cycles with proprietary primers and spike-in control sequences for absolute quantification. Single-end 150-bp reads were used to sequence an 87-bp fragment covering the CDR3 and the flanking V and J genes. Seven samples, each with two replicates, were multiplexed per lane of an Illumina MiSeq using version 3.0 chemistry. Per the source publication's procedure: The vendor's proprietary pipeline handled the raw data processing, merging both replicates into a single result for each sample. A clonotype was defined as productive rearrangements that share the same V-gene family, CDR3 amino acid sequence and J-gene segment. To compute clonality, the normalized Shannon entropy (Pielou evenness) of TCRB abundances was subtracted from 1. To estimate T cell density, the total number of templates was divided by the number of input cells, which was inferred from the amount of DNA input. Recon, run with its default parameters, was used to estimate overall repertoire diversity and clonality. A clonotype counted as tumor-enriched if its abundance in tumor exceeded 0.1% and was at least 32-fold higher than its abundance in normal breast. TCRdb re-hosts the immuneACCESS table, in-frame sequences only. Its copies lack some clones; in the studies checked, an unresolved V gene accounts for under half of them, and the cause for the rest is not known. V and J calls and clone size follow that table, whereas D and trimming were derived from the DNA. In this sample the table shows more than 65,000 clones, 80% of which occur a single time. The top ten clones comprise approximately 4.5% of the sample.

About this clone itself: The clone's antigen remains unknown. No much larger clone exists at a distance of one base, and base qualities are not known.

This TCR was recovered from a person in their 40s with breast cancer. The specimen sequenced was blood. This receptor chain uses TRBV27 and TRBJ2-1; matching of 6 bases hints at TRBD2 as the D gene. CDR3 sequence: CASSFTGTPYNEQFF. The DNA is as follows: TGTGCCAGCAGTTTTACCGGGACTCCTTACAATGAGCAGTTCTTC.